Listed below are T cell receptor beta chains from one sample, sequenced in a study of regulatory T cells in long-lasting Graves disease. MiXCR was run by TCRdb on the multiplex PCR reads, yielding one entry per CDR3 protein. The sample lists about 530,000 distinct CDR3 sequences; around 15% were seen once. The same sample was also studied in work on T cells in Graves' hyperthyroidism and ophthalmopathy.

The material was peripheral blood mononuclear cells (PBMCs), obtained at new diagnosis, from a patient treated with antithyroid drugs. These receptors were obtained from a middle-aged woman with Graves disease. CDR3s include the opening cysteine and the closing phenylalanine or tryptophan. The order of the fields is J gene, D gene, V gene, clone size, CDR3 protein, CDR3 DNA. D genes are given only for firm matches. A clone size is listed for some rows: how often the clone was seen (once, few, many), or a class if it is expanded.

>TRBJ2-5|NA|TRBV18|many
CASSPREETQYF
TGTGCCAGCTCACCACGGGAGGAGACCCAGTACTTC
>TRBJ1-2|NA|TRBV3-1|few
CASSQVLTEGYTF
TGTGCCAGCAGCCAAGTTTTGACAGAAGGCTACACCTTC
>TRBJ1-3|TRBD1|TRBV7-9|few
CASRLGSGGSSSGNTIYF
TGTGCCAGCAGATTAGGTTCAGGGGGATCCTCCTCTGGAAACACCATATATTTT
>TRBJ1-1|TRBD1|TRBV7-9|few
CASSLLGQGARVTEAFF
TGTGCCAGCAGCCTCCTTGGACAGGGGGCGCGGGTCACTGAAGCTTTCTTT
>TRBJ1-1|NA|TRBV5-1|many
CASSLIPGNTEAFF
TGCGCCAGCAGCCTCATCCCAGGGAACACTGAAGCTTTCTTT
>TRBJ1-5|NA|TRBV6-5|few
CASSYSRSSNQPQHF
TGTGCCAGCAGTTACTCGAGATCTAGCAATCAGCCCCAGCATTTT
>TRBJ1-5|TRBD1|TRBV19|few
CASSSLRGQPQHF
TGTGCCAGTAGCTCCCTCAGGGGGCAGCCCCAGCATTTT
>TRBJ2-3|TRBD1|TRBV3-1|many
CASSPRTGPTDTQYF
TGTGCCAGCAGCCCACGGACAGGGCCCACAGATACGCAGTATTTT
>TRBJ2-5|NA|TRBV6-2/TRBV6-3|few
CASSYVEHETQYF
TGTGCCAGCAGTTACGTCGAGCATGAGACCCAGTACTTC
>TRBJ2-5|NA|TRBV3-1|NA
CASSRTADAQYF
TGTGCCAGCAGTCGGACAGCGGACGCCCAGTACTTC
>TRBJ2-7|TRBD2|TRBV6-1|NA
CASRMGTSGGAHEQYF
TGTGCCAGCCGTATGGGGACTAGCGGGGGGGCCCACGAGCAGTACTTC
>TRBJ1-3|NA|TRBV12-3/TRBV12-4|many
CASNTQGGNTIYF
TGTGCCAGCAATACCCAGGGTGGAAACACCATATATTTT
>TRBJ2-1|TRBD2|TRBV20-1|NA
CSAPTSGDGNEQFF
TGCAGTGCGCCGACTAGCGGGGATGGTAATGAGCAGTTCTTC
>TRBJ2-3|NA|TRBV29-1|many
CSVEEGTDTQYF
TGCAGCGTTGAAGAAGGGACAGATACGCAGTATTTT
>TRBJ2-3|NA|TRBV5-6|many
CASSKGVRTDTQYF
TGTGCCAGCAGCAAGGGGGTTCGCACAGATACGCAGTATTTT